Listed here are 6 T cell receptor beta chains from one sample, sequenced in a study of metastatic and nonmetastatic thyroid tumors. Every patient underwent thyroid surgery untreated. With MiXCR, TCRdb reprocessed the PCR reads. The profile covers about 85,000 clones, with around 9.1% appearing a single time and around 8.5% taken by the ten largest. Source material: blood. All receptors come from a female donor with papillary thyroid cancer or a benign thyroid nodule (not recorded which). Some clones in this sample may be carry-over from other donors' samples.

Turning to this clone: The junction shows a germline mismatch at one end, possibly a read error. The CDR3 loop reads CAIAGSAWYEQCF. The DNA of the CDR3 is TGTGCCATCGCGGGGTCCGCTTGGTACGAGCAGTGCTTC. The chain employs TRBV6-1 and TRBJ2-7; weak D call: TRBD2 (6 bases). The length of the CDR3 is 13 residues. CDR1 is MNHNS and CDR2 is SASEGT in the germline V gene.

At least ten counts were recorded for this clone. The chain employs TRBV15 and TRBJ1-1, with a weak D call TRBD1 (5 bases). In germline, CDR1 is LNHNV, CDR2 YYDKDF (reference sequence). CDR3 size: 14 residues. The V and J ends lost 1 base and 4 bases respectively, with 10 bases between them. CDR3 coding DNA: TGTGCCACCAGCAGAGCCGCGGGGACCACTGAAGCTTTCTTT. Translation: CATSRAAGTTEAFF. Complete variable domain (other parts from reference TRBV15 and TRBJ1-1): DAMVIQNPRYQVTQFGKPVTLSCSQTLNHNVMYWYQQKSSQAPKLLFHYYDKDFNNEADTPDNFQSRRPNTSFCFLDIRSPGLGDTAMYLCATSRAAGTTEAFFGQGTRLTVV.

The sample holds a few counts of this clone. This chain links TRBV11-2 with TRBJ2-7, with TRBD1 matching 9 bases. This CDR3 has 16 residues. The ends lost 4 bases at V and 4 bases at J; junction bases unmatched: 11. Germline V CDR1 and CDR2: SGHAT, FQNNGV. CDR3 amino acids: CASSYYQPGQGYEQYF. CDR3 bases: TGTGCCAGCAGCTACTACCAACCGGGACAGGGTTACGAGCAGTACTTC.

This clone has ten or more counts. The rearrangement joins TRBV10-3 to TRBJ1-5, with 8 nucleotides matching TRBD1. CDR1 ENHRY and CDR2 SYGVKD come from the germline V gene. The J segment lost 6 bases and the V segment lost 6 bases, leaving 7 bases of the junction unmatched. The CDR3 loop spans 14 amino acids. The CDR3 here is CAIRGQGEGQPQHF. The CDR3 DNA reads as TGTGCCATCAGAGGACAGGGCGAGGGTCAGCCCCAGCATTTT.

About this clone itself: This likely comes from a read error, as the CDR3 has no conserved phenylalanine or tryptophan at its end. It is unclear where the CDR3 begins or ends on the DNA, so no DNA is shown, and the CDR3 is as TCRdb lists it. The chain couples TRBV7-2 to TRBJ2-7; TRBD2, as called in the table, went unchecked against the DNA. With termini counted, the CDR3 has 9 amino acids. The germline CDR1 and CDR2 sequences are SGHTA and FQGNSA. CDR3 sequence: CASSLGSGG.

There are many counts of this clone. The chain recombines TRBV15 with TRBJ1-2, with a weak D call TRBD1 (6 bases). The CDR3 spans 15 residues. CDR1 is LNHNV and CDR2 is YYDKDF in the germline V gene (reference sequence). V was pared by 2 bases and J by 4 bases, with 14 bases between. CDR3 sequence: CATSRTLGQFYGYTF. The CDR3 nucleotides are TGTGCCACCAGCAGAACTCTTGGACAGTTCTATGGCTACACCTTC.